In its sample, the clone carrying this TCR beta chain was seen a few times. With 0 bases removed from V and 4 bases from J, the gap between germline ends came to 12 bases. Germline V gene sequence: CDR1 LGHNA, CDR2 YSLEER. This CDR3 is built from 15 residues. The TCRbeta library incorporated unique molecular identifiers. One entry per CDR3 protein results from TCRdb running MiXCR on the PCR reads. The data show roughly 100,000 distinct CDR3 sequences, 7% to 8% seen once. This record belongs to a study of T-cell reconstitution after alpha-beta-depleted transplantation in children. The chain employs TRBV4-3 and TRBJ1-2; tentatively, D is TRBD1 (5 bases). The TCR originated in a boy aged 2 to 9 with acute lymphoblastic leukemia, due to receive a stem cell transplant. The sample was PBMCs, taken before TCRalphabeta/CD19-depleted stem cell transplant. The chain's CDR3 is CASSQEIDRSYGYTF. CDR3 nucleotides: TGCGCCAGCAGCCAAGAAATCGACAGATCCTATGGCTACACCTTC.